This T cell receptor (beta chain) comes out of a study of blood T cell repertoires in COVID-19. About the study: Acute and convalescent COVID-19 samples came from the United States, Italy and Spain. Sources were T cells, B-cell-depleted T cells, or PBMCs; the material itself was cDNA or gDNA.

Residents of approximately 25 US areas, aged 18 to 89 years, made up the participants. As processed by the authors: Estimates of nucleated cell counts were drawn from the amplification of reference gene primers. TCRdb's table, derived via immunoSEQ multiplex PCR, lists solely in-frame clones and lacks some. From that table come the V and J calls and clone size; the DNA was used to work out D and trimming. Counted here are some 160,000 clones, roughly 80% occurring once; the ten biggest clones make up 3% to 3.5%. The sequence came from a woman in her sixties or seventies who had recovered from COVID-19. Sequences were obtained from PBMCs or T cells enriched from blood (not recorded which).

The chain's CDR3 is CASGGTVASNQPQHF. Written as DNA, the CDR3 is TGCGCCAGCGGCGGGACAGTTGCTAGCAATCAGCCCCAGCATTTT. This chain connects TRBV23-1 to TRBJ1-5; 7 bases are shared with TRBD1. TRBV23-1 qualifies as an ORF whose function is uncertain. Losses at the gene ends were 8 bases for V and 0 bases for J; bases not matched to a gene: 7. The CDR3 is 15 amino acids.